This record looks at one T cell receptor beta chain sequence and its context. The antigen is undetermined. These data are taken from a study of cytomegalovirus exposure and HLA in healthy donors. The V gene's germline CDR1 is LNHDA and CDR2 SQIVND (reference sequence). The CDR3 has 13 residues. Deletions cut 5 bases from V and 6 bases from J, with 10 bases between. Findings and limits, study-wide: Of the V segments, some could not be distinguished, including TRBV6-2 and TRBV6-3, and were excluded. A classifier reportedly called cytomegalovirus status with high sensitivity and specificity. Researchers reported in a later analysis that common viral pathogens appeared linked to several top clusters.

With 60 Vbeta and 13 Jbeta primers, the PCR was carried out. Method: immunoSEQ multiplex PCR; TCRdb's copy keeps in-frame clones and lacks some. The sample holds roughly 100,000 clones, about 81% seen once. The receptor comes from a man aged 25-45 years in good health and CMV-seronegative. Sequenced: PBMCs. This sequence joins TRBV19 and TRBJ2-2, with D tentatively TRBD1 (6 bases). For the CDR3, the DNA is TGTGCCAGTAGTGTCGGGACACCCGGGGAGCTGTTTTTT. This encodes CASSVGTPGELFF.